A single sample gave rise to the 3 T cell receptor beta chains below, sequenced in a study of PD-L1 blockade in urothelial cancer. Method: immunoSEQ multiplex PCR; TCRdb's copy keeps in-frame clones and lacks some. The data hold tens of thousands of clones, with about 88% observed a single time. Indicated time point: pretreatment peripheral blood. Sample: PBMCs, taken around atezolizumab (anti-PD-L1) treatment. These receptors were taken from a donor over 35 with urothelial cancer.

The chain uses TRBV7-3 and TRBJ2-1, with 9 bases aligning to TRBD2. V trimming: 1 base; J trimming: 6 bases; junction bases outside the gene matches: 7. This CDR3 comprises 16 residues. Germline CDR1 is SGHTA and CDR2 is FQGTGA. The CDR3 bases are TGTGCCAGCAGCTTAATCGGGCTAGCGGGACTCAATGAGCAGTTCTTC. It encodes CASSLIGLAGLNEQFF.

The DNA of the CDR3 is TGTGCCAGCAGCCCCGTGGAGGGCGGAGGAGCTTTCTTT. It specifies CASSPVEGGGAFF. The J gene is TRBJ1-1, the V gene TRBV11-2; D remains ambiguous. V was pared by 5 bases and J by 10 bases, with 17 bases between. This CDR3 region has 13 residues. Germline loops: CDR1 SGHAT, CDR2 FQNNGV.

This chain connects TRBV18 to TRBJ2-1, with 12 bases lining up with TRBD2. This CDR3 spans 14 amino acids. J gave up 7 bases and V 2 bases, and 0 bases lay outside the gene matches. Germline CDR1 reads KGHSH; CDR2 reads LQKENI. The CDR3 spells CASSPGLAGNEQFF. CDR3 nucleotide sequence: TGTGCCAGCTCACCAGGACTAGCGGGAAATGAGCAGTTCTTC.